This entry features one TCR beta chain sequence. The antigen it recognizes is unknown. No base qualities exist here, and no much larger clone lies one base off it. The roughly 37 donors, aged about 6 to 95 years, were systemically healthy Caucasian individuals from Russia. Ten milliliters of peripheral blood were drawn from each donor into EDTA-treated Vacutainer tubes. Ficoll-Paque density-gradient centrifugation was used to isolate PBMCs, with at least 6.5 million per sample. Total RNA was extracted from PBMCs with Trizol reagent, with at least 6 micrograms obtained per sample. Naive CD45RAhigh/CD27high T cell percentages were measured by flow cytometry on a PBMC aliquot from every donor. These data originate in a study of blood T cells in healthy people across ages (dated by TCRdb to 2015 to 2017). Study-level background: In model experiments, template switching captured about one uniquely barcoded TCR beta cDNA molecule for every two T cells. To track age-related changes in TCR beta repertoire diversity, the study relied on deep sequencing normalized with unique cDNA molecular identifiers. Donors were grouped into four age groups: young (average about 15 years), middle-aged (less than 40), aged (roughly 62) and long-lived (about 89). To avoid experimental bias, donors of different ages were randomly spread across the sequencing lanes. Two additional independent replicas of 1 million unique cDNA reads from the same blood draw were analyzed for two donors (one aged 18 to 30 and one aged 80 or older).

Findings and caveats that apply to the study as a whole: Since profiling was done on bulk unsorted PBMCs, naive and antigen-experienced compartments could not be conclusively compared. As age increased, observed TCR beta diversity per million T cells dropped in a roughly linear way, and a significant reduction was already evident by age 40. Compared with the aged group, more naive CD4+ T cells, fewer expanded clones and increased TCR diversity were shown by the long-lived group, suggesting age selection. A strong correlation was found between observed TCR beta diversity and the percentage of naive T cells measured by flow cytometry. Estimates of total diversity based on one million sequenced T cells were regarded as lower bounds and as underestimates. Donor CMV infection status was unknown, potentially confounding age-related changes in expanded clonotypes.

Libraries were made using 5' RACE. The instrument given in TCRdb is Illumina HiSeq 2500. A second about 7 to 12 cycle PCR used a sample-barcoded 5' primer and a J-beta primer mix. A template-switch 5' adaptor carrying 12 random nucleotides introduced a unique molecular identifier onto each TCR beta cDNA molecule. Each sample yielded at least 3 million CDR3-containing paired-end reads. The Mint cDNA synthesis kit, primed by a TRBC-specific oligonucleotide, was used to synthesize first-strand cDNA from all RNA. Following uracil-DNA glycosylase treatment, a first 18-cycle PCR with universal primers M1SS and BC2_uni_R was performed on all cDNA. Per the authors' processing: For normalization, 1 million high-quality reads, each with a distinct molecular identifier, were randomly selected from each sample. Instead of being binned into consensus sequences, reads that shared molecular identifiers were thrown out. MiTCR, set to a Q25 quality threshold and the strictest error-elimination algorithm, was used for CDR3 identification, clonotype clustering and error correction. A nonparametric unseen species model with Euler transformation was used to estimate a lower bound on total TCR beta diversity. The public reads were quality trimmed at Q25 with fastp and then assembled into clones with MiXCR by TCRdb, keeping productive beta chains. Each entry merges the rows of one CDR3 protein and shows their most common DNA and genes. TCRdb, not the original authors, processed these V and J calls. This sample gives 1,500,000 or so distinct CDR3 sequences in total; 59% of them show up just once. Together, the top ten hold under 8.5% of the sample.

A distance of 7 bases separates the germline ends of V and J, which lose 2 bases and 6 bases respectively. The CDR3 goes from the cysteine to the phenylalanine over 13 residues. Left in the record is the CDR3 DNA by itself, 39 bases read in frame from the first base. CDR1 is given as MNHEY and CDR2 as SVGEGT, both from the germline V gene. The chain is encoded by TRBV6-2 or TRBV6-3 joined to TRBJ2-2; there is no confident call for the D gene. The sequencing sample was made of blood. The TCR comes from a man aged 18 to 30 in good health. The CDR3 protein sequence reads: CASSYPASGELFF. The DNA reads as follows: TGTGCCAGCAGTTACCCCGCGTCCGGGGAGCTGTTTTTT.